This record concerns one TCR beta chain sequence. What it binds is not known. The germline V and J ends were trimmed by 6 bases and 5 bases, with 16 bases remaining between them. This CDR3 is 14 amino acids long. Germline V gene sequence: CDR1 MDHEN, CDR2 SYDVKM. TCRdb keeps only in-frame clones here, not all; method: immunoSEQ multiplex PCR. The repertoire has 72,000 or so clones, 85% to 90% of them found once; the top ten carry under 1%. The data were obtained in a study of OX40 agonist ivuxolimab in advanced cancers. The overall study: In this cohort, patients received ivuxolimab, an agonistic anti-OX40 (CD134) antibody.

Study-wide findings and caveats: Among the nonresponders, some also had low normalized T-cell clonal expansion.

The rearrangement joins TRBV28 to TRBJ1-2; maybe TRBD1 (5 bases). The input for sequencing was CD4+ or CD8+ T cells sorted from blood, taken in a trial of the OX40 agonist ivuxolimab. The sequence derives from an adult with an advanced solid tumor such as melanoma, head and neck, liver or kidney cancer. The CDR3, as DNA: TGTGCCAGCAGACCCGCAGGGCAGAGATATGGCTACACCTTC. Its protein product is CASRPAGQRYGYTF.